Given below is one T cell receptor beta chain in context. Antigen unknown. The source of the sample is a study of monozygotic twins with inflammatory bowel disease. Study-wide results and limits: Twins with IBD had fewer clonotypes in common with others than healthy twins, particularly during disease activity.

cDNA for TCRalpha and TCRbeta was amplified by nested PCRs of roughly 17 then approximately 9 cycles. TCRdb reanalyzed the 5' RACE reads, giving one entry per CDR3 protein sequence and no DNA. With fewer than 400,000 distinct CDR3 sequences in the sample, the ten largest clones hold about 5%. Each donor supplied about 2.7 ml of blood. The receptor's source is a human donor with ulcerative colitis or Crohn's disease, or a healthy co-twin of an affected twin (not recorded which). Input material: blood.

The CDR3 is CASSPDSGNTIYF. This rearrangement joins TRBV18 to TRBJ1-3. Germline loops: CDR1 KGHSH, CDR2 LQKENI. The CDR3 totals 13 residues.